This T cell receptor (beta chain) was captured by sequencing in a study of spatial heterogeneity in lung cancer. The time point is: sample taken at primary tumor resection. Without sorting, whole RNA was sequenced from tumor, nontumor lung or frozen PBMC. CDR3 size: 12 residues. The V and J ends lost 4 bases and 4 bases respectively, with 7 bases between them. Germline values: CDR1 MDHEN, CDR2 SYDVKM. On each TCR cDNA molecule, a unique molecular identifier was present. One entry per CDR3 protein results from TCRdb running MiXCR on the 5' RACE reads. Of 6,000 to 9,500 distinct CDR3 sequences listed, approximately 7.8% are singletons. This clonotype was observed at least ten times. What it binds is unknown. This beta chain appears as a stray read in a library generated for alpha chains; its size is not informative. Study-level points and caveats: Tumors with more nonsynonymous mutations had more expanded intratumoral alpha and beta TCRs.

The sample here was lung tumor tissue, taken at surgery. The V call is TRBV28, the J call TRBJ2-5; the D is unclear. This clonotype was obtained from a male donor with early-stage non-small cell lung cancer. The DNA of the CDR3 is TGTGCCAGCAGTTCCTCAGGAGAGACCCAGTACTTC. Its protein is CASSSSGETQYF.